This T cell receptor beta chain originates from a study of cytomegalovirus exposure and HLA in healthy donors. Whole-study findings and limits: HLA restriction was apparent for most CMV-associated TCR beta chains in a later analysis.

Amplification used 60 Vbeta primers and 13 Jbeta primers. Profiling relied on immunoSEQ multiplex PCR, and the TCRdb table lists in-frame clones only, not all of them. The sample includes roughly 110,000 clones, around 73% seen only once; the top ten take roughly 8.2%. Germline loops: CDR1 MGHRA, CDR2 YSYEKL. The CDR3 is 18 residues long. The J segment lost 5 bases and the V segment lost 2 bases, leaving 13 bases of the junction unmatched. Remarks on this clone: What it binds is not known.

The rearrangement joins TRBV4-1 to TRBJ1-5; 9 bases are a match to TRBD1. The TCR originated in a man under 40 in good health and CMV-seronegative. Sequenced sample: PBMCs. The CDR3 sequence: CASSQPTGTGIGYQPQHF. DNA of the CDR3: TGCGCCAGCAGCCAACCAACCGGGACAGGGATCGGCTATCAGCCCCAGCATTTT.